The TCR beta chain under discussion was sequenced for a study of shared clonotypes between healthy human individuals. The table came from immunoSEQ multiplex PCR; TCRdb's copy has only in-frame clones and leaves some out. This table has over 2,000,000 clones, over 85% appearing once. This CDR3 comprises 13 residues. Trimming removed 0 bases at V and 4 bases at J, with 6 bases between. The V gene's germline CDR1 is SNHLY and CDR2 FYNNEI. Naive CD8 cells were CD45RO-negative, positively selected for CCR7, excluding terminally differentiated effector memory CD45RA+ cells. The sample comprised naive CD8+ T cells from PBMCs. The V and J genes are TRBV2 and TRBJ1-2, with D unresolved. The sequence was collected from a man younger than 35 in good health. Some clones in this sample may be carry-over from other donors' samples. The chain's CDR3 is CASSEAGPYGYTF. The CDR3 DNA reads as TGTGCCAGCAGTGAAGCTGGGCCCTATGGCTACACCTTC.